This T cell receptor (beta chain) was profiled in a study of glioma-infiltrating T cells. General observations from the study: Non-neoplastic patients had below-expected tissue-blood divergence, while all gliomas exceeded expectation.

Worth noting for this clonotype: The antigen is not known.

The iRepertoire nested amplicon-rescue multiplex PCR amplified TCR alpha and beta CDR3s from RNA. For one-step reverse transcription and amplification, about 85-400 ng of tissue mRNA or PBMC total RNA was used. TCRdb reprocessed the multiplex PCR reads with MiXCR, giving one entry per CDR3 protein. Here the sample spans about 110,000 distinct CDR3 sequences, about 25% being singletons. Germline V gene lookup returns CDR1 LNHDA and CDR2 SQIVND (reference sequence). This CDR3 region has 15 residues. The ends were cut back, 3 bases at V and 4 bases at J, with 13 bases in the middle. Sequenced sample: glioma tissue, nonneoplastic brain tissue, or PBMCs (not recorded which). The chain carries TRBV19 and TRBJ2-1, with D tentatively TRBD2 (6 bases). The TCR originated in a human donor with low-grade glioma or glioblastoma, undergoing nonglioma brain surgery, or in good health (not recorded which). The CDR3 loop reads CASSIQTSQYNEQFF. CDR3 coding DNA: TGTGCCAGTAGTATCCAAACTAGCCAATACAATGAGCAGTTCTTC.